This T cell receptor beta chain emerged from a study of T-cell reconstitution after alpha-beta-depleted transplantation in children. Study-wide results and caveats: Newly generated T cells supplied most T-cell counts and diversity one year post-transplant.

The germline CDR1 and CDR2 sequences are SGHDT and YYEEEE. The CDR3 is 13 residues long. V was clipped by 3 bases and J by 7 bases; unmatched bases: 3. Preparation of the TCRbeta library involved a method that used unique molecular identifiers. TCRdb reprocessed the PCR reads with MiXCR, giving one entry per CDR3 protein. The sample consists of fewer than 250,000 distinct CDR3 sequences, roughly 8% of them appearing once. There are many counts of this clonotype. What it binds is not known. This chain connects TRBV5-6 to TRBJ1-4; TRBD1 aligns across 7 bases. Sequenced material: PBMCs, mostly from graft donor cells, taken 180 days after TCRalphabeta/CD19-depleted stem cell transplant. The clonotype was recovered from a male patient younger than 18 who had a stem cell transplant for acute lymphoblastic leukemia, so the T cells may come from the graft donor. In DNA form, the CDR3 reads TGTGCCAGCAGCTCCTCAGGGGGTGAAAAACTGTTTTTT. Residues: CASSSSGGEKLFF. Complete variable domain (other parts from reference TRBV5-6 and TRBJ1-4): DAGVTQSPTHLIKTRGQQVTLRCSPKSGHDTVSWYQQALGQGPQFIFQYYEEEERQRGNFPDRFSGHQFPNYSSELNVNALLLGDSALYLCASSSSGGEKLFFGSGTQLSVL.